The 9 T cell receptor beta chains presented below share a single source sample, sequenced in a study of metastatic and nonmetastatic thyroid tumors. Using MiXCR, TCRdb reanalyzed the PCR reads. The sample records about 40,000 clones, 28% being singletons. Not a single patient had been given any form of treatment at any point before undergoing thyroid surgery. The sample was blood. These receptors originate from a male donor with papillary thyroid cancer or a benign thyroid nodule (not recorded which). Some clones in this sample may be carry-over from other donors' samples.

At least ten counts were recorded for this clone. CDR3 in amino acids: CASSYPITGGTYNEQFF. In DNA, the CDR3 is TGTGCCAGCAGTTACCCCATAACGGGAGGTACCTACAATGAGCAGTTCTTC. This chain links TRBV28 with TRBJ2-1; 7 bases match TRBD2. Germline V gives CDR1 MDHEN, CDR2 SYDVKM. CDR3 length: 17 amino acids. Trimming at V came to 4 bases and at J to 2 bases, leaving 11 bases not matched to a gene.

The chain recombines TRBV20-1 with TRBJ2-1, with TRBD2 matching 12 bases. CDR1 is DFQATT, CDR2 SNEGSKA, per germline (reference sequence). With 0 bases clipped from V and 8 bases from J, the junction kept 8 bases outside the gene matches. There are 16 residues in the CDR3. This chain's CDR3 is CSARDQASGRGYEQFF. CDR3 bases: TGCAGTGCTAGAGATCAAGCTAGCGGGAGGGGGTATGAGCAGTTCTTC.

This clone has at least ten counts. At one end, the junction sequence differs from germline, possibly due to a read error. The same CDR3 is also encoded by other DNA sequences in this sample. The chain links TRBV24-1 to TRBJ1-2, with D tentatively TRBD1 (6 bases). From germline, CDR1 is KGHDR and CDR2 SFDVKD. The CDR3 is 15 residues long. CDR3 in DNA: TGTGCCAAGAACGGGGGGCGCAACAATGACTACGGCTACACCTTC. Its translation is CAKNGGRNNDYGYTF.

This clone has only a few counts. V gene TRBV6-1 combines with J gene TRBJ2-7; 8 bases are a match to TRBD2. Germline V gives CDR1 MNHNS, CDR2 SASEGT. Trimming removed 7 bases from V and 0 bases from J; junction bases left unmatched: 8. The CDR3 length is 15 residues. As DNA, the CDR3 is TGTGCCAGCACCGGCGGGGGGAAAGGCTCCTACGAGCAGTACTTC. Translating gives CASTGGGKGSYEQYF.

This clone was counted ten times or more. The chain joins TRBV13 to TRBJ2-7; 8 positions match TRBD1. Germline loops: CDR1 PRHDT, CDR2 FYEKMQ (reference sequence). Trimming cost V 5 bases and J 4 bases; bases outside gene matches: 7. This CDR3 region has 14 residues. The CDR3 DNA reads TGTGCCAGCAGCACCCCCGACAGGGGTTACGAGCAGTACTTC. It codes for CASSTPDRGYEQYF.

This clone was observed at least ten times. The chain joins TRBV11-2 to TRBJ2-1; the D gene could be TRBD1 or TRBD2 (5 bases each). Germline V CDR1 and CDR2: SGHAT, FQNNGV. The CDR3 runs to 14 residues. The V gene lost 5 bases and the J gene lost 10 bases, with 18 bases spanning the gap. The CDR3, as DNA: TGTGCCAGCAGCAACAGTCGCGGACGGGGCGAGCAGTTCTTC. Its translation: CASSNSRGRGEQFF.

At least ten counts were recorded for this clone. The chain employs TRBV19 and TRBJ1-5, with 7 bases matching TRBD1. V was clipped by 7 bases and J by 4 bases; unmatched bases: 7. Germline V gives CDR1 LNHDA, CDR2 SQIVND (reference sequence). The CDR3 totals 14 residues. DNA for the CDR3: TGTGCCAGTAACAACAGGGGTCGGAATCAGCCCCAGCATTTT. Translating gives CASNNRGRNQPQHF.

This rearrangement joins TRBV2 to TRBJ1-1; D is possibly TRBD1 (6 bases). The CDR3 totals 12 residues. Germline V lookup: CDR1 SNHLY, CDR2 FYNNEI. Trimming took 0 bases from V and 10 from J, leaving 9 bases between them. CDR3 amino acids: CASSEATRGAFF. CDR3 DNA sequence: TGTGCCAGCAGTGAAGCTACCAGGGGAGCTTTCTTT.

This clone appeared a single time. The chain uses TRBV9 and TRBJ1-3, with D uncertain. The germline gives CDR1 SGDLS, CDR2 YYNGEE. The CDR3 contains 17 residues. Trimming shortened V by 4 bases and J by 0 bases, and 17 bases separated the two germline ends. The CDR3: CASSKGPNQSSGNTIYF. The CDR3 coding sequence is TGTGCCAGCAGCAAAGGACCTAACCAATCCTCTGGAAACACCATATATTTT.